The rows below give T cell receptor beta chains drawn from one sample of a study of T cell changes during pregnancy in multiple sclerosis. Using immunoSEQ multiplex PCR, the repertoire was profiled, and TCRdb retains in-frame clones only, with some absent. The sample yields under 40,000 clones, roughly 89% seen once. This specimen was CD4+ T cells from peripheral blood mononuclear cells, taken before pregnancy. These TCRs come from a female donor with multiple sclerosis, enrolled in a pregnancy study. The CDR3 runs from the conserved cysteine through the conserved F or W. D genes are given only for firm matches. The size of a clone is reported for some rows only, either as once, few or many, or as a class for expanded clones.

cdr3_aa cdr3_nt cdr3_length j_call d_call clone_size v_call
CASSLVLNTEAFF TGTGCCAGCAGCTTAGTCTTGAACACTGAAGCTTTCTTT 13 TRBJ1-1 NA NA TRBV7-2
CASSLNRGTGELFF TGCGCCAGCAGTTTGAACAGGGGGACCGGGGAGCTGTTTTTT 14 TRBJ2-2 TRBD1 NA TRBV10-2
CSVDQGDATEAFF TGCAGCGTTGATCAGGGCGACGCCACTGAAGCTTTCTTT 13 TRBJ1-1 NA NA TRBV29-1
CASSVGLAGNNEQFF TGTGCCAGCAGTGTTGGACTAGCCGGTAACAATGAGCAGTTCTTC 15 TRBJ2-1 TRBD2 NA TRBV6-1
CASSVELTLYLGTANSNQPQHF TGTGCCAGCAGCGTAGAGCTCACGCTGTATCTAGGGACAGCTAATAGCAATCAGCCCCAGCATTTT 22 TRBJ1-5 TRBD1 NA TRBV9
CASSGAGRNTEAFF TGTGCCAGCAGTGGGGCGGGGAGGAACACTGAAGCTTTCTTT 14 TRBJ1-1 NA once TRBV2
CAIRDRAGQPQHF TGTGCCATCAGGGACAGGGCGGGACAGCCCCAGCATTTT 13 TRBJ1-5 TRBD1 NA TRBV10-3
CASSGTVYNEQFF TGTGCCAGCAGCGGGACAGTCTATAATGAGCAGTTCTTC 13 TRBJ2-1 TRBD1 NA TRBV4-2
CASFGGGEQYF TGTGCCAGTTTCGGCGGTGGCGAGCAGTACTTC 11 TRBJ2-7 NA NA TRBV18
CASSTPLASSYNEQFF TGTGCCAGTAGTACCCCTCTAGCCTCCTCCTACAATGAGCAGTTCTTC 16 TRBJ2-1 NA NA TRBV19
CASRGLATDEAQYF TGTGCCAGCAGGGGACTAGCAACCGATGAGGCGCAGTACTTC 14 TRBJ2-7 TRBD2 NA TRBV6-5
CASSSQDSEQYF TGCGCCAGCAGCTCCCAGGACAGCGAGCAGTACTTC 12 TRBJ2-7 NA NA TRBV5-1
CASSERSSGVYNEQFF TGTGCCAGCAGTGAAAGGTCTAGCGGGGTGTACAATGAGCAGTTCTTC 16 TRBJ2-1 TRBD2 NA TRBV2
CASNPRARTDTQYF TGTGCCAGCAACCCGAGGGCGCGCACAGATACGCAGTATTTT 14 TRBJ2-3 NA NA TRBV9
CASSQAGTGDEKLFF TGTGCCAGCAGCCAAGCCGGGACAGGGGACGAAAAACTGTTTTTT 15 TRBJ1-4 TRBD1 once TRBV4-2
CASSSTGARTGELFF TGTGCCAGCAGCTCGACAGGGGCAAGAACCGGGGAGCTGTTTTTT 15 TRBJ2-2 TRBD1 NA TRBV7-9
CASSLGTADIYEQYF TGTGCCAGCAGCTTAGGGACAGCCGATATCTACGAGCAGTACTTC 15 TRBJ2-7 NA NA TRBV7-9
CASSGSGGPILDTQYF TGTGCCAGCAGCGGAAGCGGGGGGCCTATTCTGGATACGCAGTATTTT 16 TRBJ2-3 TRBD2 NA TRBV9
CASSPSTSGGPYQETQYF TGTGCCAGCAGTCCAAGCACTAGCGGGGGGCCGTACCAAGAGACCCAGTACTTC 18 TRBJ2-5 TRBD2 few TRBV27
CASSTSGANTGELFF TGTGCCAGCAGTACTAGCGGGGCGAACACCGGGGAGCTGTTTTTT 15 TRBJ2-2 TRBD2 NA TRBV9
CASSQDILRLLNEKLFF TGCGCCAGCAGCCAAGATATTTTACGACTTCTTAATGAAAAACTGTTTTTT 17 TRBJ1-4 NA NA TRBV4-1
CASSGVRTEAFF TGCGCCAGCTCAGGGGTGAGAACTGAAGCTTTCTTT 12 TRBJ1-1 NA NA TRBV10-2
CASSVQGASYYEQYF TGTGCCAGCAGTGTTCAGGGTGCCTCCTACTACGAGCAGTACTTC 15 TRBJ2-7 NA NA TRBV6-1
CASSGHGQFF TGCGCCAGCAGTGGGCATGGGCAGTTCTTC 10 TRBJ2-1 NA NA TRBV10-2
CASGPAGAKAQYF TGTGCCAGCGGTCCCGCAGGGGCGAAGGCCCAGTACTTC 13 TRBJ2-5 NA NA TRBV6-6
CAISERPGQGMETQYF TGTGCCATCAGTGAGAGGCCGGGGCAGGGGATGGAGACCCAGTACTTC 16 TRBJ2-5 NA NA TRBV10-3
CASSSTSGGYTDTQYF TGTGCCAGCAGCTCGACTAGCGGGGGGTACACAGATACGCAGTATTTT 16 TRBJ2-3 TRBD2 NA TRBV7-2
CASSPHAGLASTDTQYF TGTGCCAGCAGCCCACACGCGGGACTAGCTAGCACAGATACGCAGTATTTT 17 TRBJ2-3 TRBD2 once TRBV7-6
CASSLGRGGLWYEQFF TGTGCCAGCAGCTTGGGACGCGGGGGCCTGTGGTATGAGCAGTTCTTC 16 TRBJ2-1 NA NA TRBV5-5
CASRQGLGTEAFF TGTGCCAGCAGACAGGGCTTGGGCACTGAAGCTTTCTTT 13 TRBJ1-1 NA NA TRBV7-3
CAWNSNNEQFF TGTGCCTGGAACAGTAATAATGAGCAGTTCTTC 11 TRBJ2-1 NA once TRBV30
CASSPGASLRASTDTQYF TGTGCCAGCTCACCGGGGGCCAGCCTCCGTGCTAGCACAGATACGCAGTATTTT 18 TRBJ2-3 NA NA TRBV18
CASSYSAGLNEQFF TGTGCCAGCAGTTACTCGGCAGGCCTCAATGAGCAGTTCTTC 14 TRBJ2-1 NA NA TRBV6-5
CASSWSSGQETQYF TGTGCCAGCAGCTGGTCTAGCGGACAAGAGACCCAGTACTTC 14 TRBJ2-5 TRBD2 NA TRBV7-8